The 29 T cell receptor beta chains in this list originate from one sample, sequenced in a study of shared clonotypes between healthy human individuals. Repertoires were generated with immunoSEQ multiplex PCR, while TCRdb's copy carries only in-frame clones and drops some. The table records approximately 2,300,000 clones, around 92% of them present only once. The specimen was naive CD4+ T cells from PBMCs. Documented subset: CD45RA+ positively selected. These receptors were taken from a man aged 18 to 29 in good health. Some clones in this sample may be carry-over from other donors' samples.

This clone was observed a single time. V and J are TRBV7-9 and TRBJ2-4, with 16 positions matching TRBD2. Per the germline V gene, CDR1 is SEHNR and CDR2 is FQNEAQ (reference sequence). The J segment lost 6 bases and the V segment lost 5 bases, leaving 13 bases of the junction unmatched. The CDR3 is 19 residues long. In DNA form, the CDR3 reads TGTGCCAGCAGCCCACTGCCGGGACTAGCGGGAGGGCCGGGAAACATTCAGTACTTC. This codes for CASSPLPGLAGGPGNIQYF. Using reference TRBV7-9 and TRBJ2-4 for the parts outside the CDR3, the full variable domain is DTGVSQNPRHKITKRGQNVTFRCDPISEHNRLYWYRQTLGQGPEFLTYFQNEAQLEKSRLLSDRFSAERPKGSFSTLEIQRTEQGDSAMYLCASSPLPGLAGGPGNIQYFGAGTRLSVL.

The V gene is TRBV7-2, the J gene TRBJ1-1; D unresolved. The germline CDR1 and CDR2 sequences are SGHTA and FQGNSA. The CDR3 consists of 15 residues. The ends were cut back, 1 base at V and 1 base at J, with 10 bases in the middle. CDR3 DNA sequence: TGTGCCAGCAGCTTAGGCCCTAACTCGAACACTGAAGCTTTCTTT. Translated: CASSLGPNSNTEAFF.

This rearrangement joins TRBV18 to TRBJ1-2; 8 bases agree with TRBD1. CDR1 KGHSH and CDR2 LQKENI come from the germline V gene. The trim removed 3 bases at V and 5 bases at J, leaving 5 bases unmatched. The CDR3 is made up of 14 amino acids. As DNA, the CDR3 is TGTGCCAGCTCACCCGCGACAGGGGAATATGGCTACACCTTC. Translated: CASSPATGEYGYTF.

The chain is built from TRBV18 and TRBJ2-1; D not certain. V lost 4 bases and J 7 bases, leaving 11 bases between the germline ends. The germline CDR1 and CDR2 sequences are KGHSH and LQKENI. The CDR3 runs to 13 residues. The CDR3 DNA reads as TGTGCCAGCTCACTCGACCAAGAGAATGAGCAGTTCTTC. Its translation is CASSLDQENEQFF.

The chain links TRBV7-2 to TRBJ2-1, with 10 bases lining up with TRBD2. This CDR3 is built from 14 residues. In germline, CDR1 is SGHTA, CDR2 FQGNSA. With V trimmed by 4 bases and J by 7 bases, 4 bases remained unmatched. The CDR3 is CASSSGLARNEQFF. CDR3 DNA sequence: TGTGCCAGCAGCTCGGGACTAGCGCGGAATGAGCAGTTCTTC.

The chain recombines TRBV27 with TRBJ2-7; 10 bases agree with TRBD2. Germline V gives CDR1 MNHEY, CDR2 SMNVEV (reference sequence). The CDR3 spans 19 residues. J lost 4 bases, V lost 3 bases, and 18 bases had no gene match. The CDR3 DNA reads TGTGCCAGCAGTTTTCGGATGTGGACTAGCGGCAACAGTGGGTACGAGCAGTACTTC. Translated: CASSFRMWTSGNSGYEQYF.

V and J are TRBV7-2 and TRBJ2-7; tentatively, D is TRBD1 or TRBD2 (5 bases each). The V and J ends lost 1 base and 2 bases respectively, with 21 bases between them. The CDR3 totals 18 residues. Germline V gives CDR1 SGHTA, CDR2 FQGNSA. The CDR3 loop is CASSLGTGVVGETYEQYF. DNA of the CDR3: TGTGCCAGCAGCTTAGGGACGGGTGTAGTGGGGGAAACCTACGAGCAGTACTTC.

Points on this clone: Other DNA sequences in this specimen translate into the identical CDR3. This rearrangement joins TRBV9 to TRBJ2-1; a weak D match, TRBD2 (6 bases). CDR3 length equals 15 residues. Per the germline V gene, CDR1 is SGDLS and CDR2 is YYNGEE. Trimming removed 0 bases from V and 2 bases from J, with 9 bases in between. The chain's CDR3 is CASSVVAGTYNEQFF. CDR3 DNA sequence: TGTGCCAGCAGCGTAGTTGCGGGAACCTACAATGAGCAGTTCTTC.

The CDR3 DNA reads TGTGCCAGCAGTCCATCCCGGTCGGGGCGAAACACCATATATTTT. Translation: CASSPSRSGRNTIYF. The V gene is TRBV27, the J gene TRBJ1-3; tentative D call: TRBD1 (5 bases). With 5 bases removed from V and 5 bases from J, the gap between germline ends came to 16 bases. Per germline, CDR1 MNHEY and CDR2 SMNVEV (reference sequence). The CDR3 contains 15 residues.

CDR3 in amino acids: CASSVADGEQFF. The DNA for the CDR3 is TGTGCCAGCAGCGTAGCTGATGGTGAGCAGTTCTTC. V is TRBV9 and J is TRBJ2-1; no reliable D call. Per germline, CDR1 SGDLS and CDR2 YYNGEE. CDR3 length: 12 amino acids. V dropped 0 bases and J dropped 9 bases, with 7 bases sitting between them. The full variable domain, rest sourced from reference TRBV9 and TRBJ2-1, is DSGVTQTPKHLITATGQRVTLRCSPRSGDLSVYWYQQSLDQGLQFLIQYYNGEERAKGNILERFSAQQFPDLHSELNLSSLELGDSALYFCASSVADGEQFFGPGTRLTVL.

The chain is built from TRBV28 and TRBJ2-5; D is uncertain. With the DNA end fitting TRBJ2-7 better, the J assignment may be wrong. The CDR3 spans 14 residues. Germline V gene data show CDR1 as MDHEN and CDR2 as SYDVKM. Here the CDR3 DNA reads TGTGCCAGCAGTCCCCCCGGTCAGAGATACGAGCAGTACTTC. This encodes CASSPPGQRYEQYF.

The J gene is TRBJ2-7, the V gene TRBV28; D is possibly TRBD1 or TRBD2 (5 bases each). The CDR3 sequence is 14 residues long. Germline loops: CDR1 MDHEN, CDR2 SYDVKM. V lost 10 bases and J 4 bases, leaving 20 bases between the germline ends. The CDR3 DNA sequence: TGTGCCACCCGTCCCCTCGCAGGGAGATACGAGCAGTACTTC. Its translation: CATRPLAGRYEQYF.

J is TRBJ2-1 and V is TRBV5-1, with 12 bases fitting TRBD2. V lost 1 base and J lost 12; bases outside the gene matches: 8. Looked up from germline, CDR1 is SGHRS and CDR2 is YFSETQ. The CDR3 has 15 residues. The CDR3 loop is CASSLPSTSGGLQFF. As DNA, the CDR3 is TGCGCCAGCAGCTTGCCCTCTACTAGCGGGGGGCTGCAGTTCTTC.

This rearrangement joins TRBV11-2 to TRBJ1-5; D not resolved. Germline V gives CDR1 SGHAT, CDR2 FQNNGV. This CDR3 is built from 13 residues. Trimming stripped 2 bases from V and 4 bases from J, with 6 bases between. DNA for the CDR3: TGTGCCAGCAGCTTATATGCGAATCAGCCCCAGCATTTT. Translation gives CASSLYANQPQHF.

The rearrangement links TRBV28 to TRBJ1-2; 8 nucleotides agree with TRBD1. Germline trimming cut 11 bases from V and 4 bases from J; bases unmatched to any gene: 9. The CDR3 is 13 residues long. Per germline, CDR1 MDHEN and CDR2 SYDVKM. CDR3 sequence reads: CAGRTGFAYGYTF. The CDR3 DNA reads as TGTGCCGGTAGGACAGGGTTTGCCTATGGCTACACCTTC.

This clone was found once. As DNA, the CDR3 is TGCGCCAGCAGTCGGACAGCCACCCCCTATGGCTACACCTTC. This gives the protein CASSRTATPYGYTF. This chain links TRBV5-1 with TRBJ1-2; perhaps TRBD1 as D (6 bases). Germline-derived CDR1 and CDR2 are SGHRS and YFSETQ. V was cut by 5 bases and J by 4 bases, with 15 bases left in between. The length of the CDR3 is 14 residues. Based on the CDR3 plus reference TRBV5-1 and TRBJ1-2, the full variable domain is KAGVTQTPRYLIKTRGQQVTLSCSPISGHRSVSWYQQTPGQGLQFLFEYFSETQRNKGNFPGRFSGRQFSNSRSEMNVSTLELGDSALYLCASSRTATPYGYTFGSGTRLTVV.

The V call is TRBV5-6, the J call TRBJ2-3; 9 bases match TRBD1. Germline V gene lookup returns CDR1 SGHDT and CDR2 YYEEEE. The ends lost 0 bases at V and 0 bases at J; junction bases unmatched: 11. The CDR3 is made up of 19 amino acids. In nucleotides, the CDR3 is TGTGCCAGCAGCTTGGACCGAGGGGCCGGGACAGGGAGCACAGATACGCAGTATTTT. Its protein is CASSLDRGAGTGSTDTQYF.

The rearrangement links TRBV12-5 to TRBJ2-5, with no clear D. V dropped 6 bases and J dropped 2 bases, with 4 bases sitting between them. This CDR3 comprises 11 residues. The V gene's germline CDR1 is LGHNT and CDR2 FRNRAP. The CDR3 nucleotides read TGTGCTAGTGGACATCAAGAGACCCAGTACTTC. It is translated as CASGHQETQYF.

The chain employs TRBV6-6 and TRBJ2-5, with 10 bases aligning to TRBD2. Looked up from germline, CDR1 is MNHNY and CDR2 is SVGAGI (reference sequence). The CDR3 spans 16 residues. With V trimmed by 0 bases and J by 5 bases, 6 bases remained unmatched. This CDR3 is CASSYSTPSGSETQYF. CDR3 sequence (DNA): TGTGCCAGCAGTTACTCGACTCCTAGCGGGAGTGAGACCCAGTACTTC.

The chain joins TRBV4-2 to TRBJ2-2, with D possibly matching TRBD1 (6 bases). The CDR3 loop spans 15 amino acids. V gave up 0 bases and J gave up 7 bases, with 12 bases separating them. Germline CDR1 reads LGHNA; CDR2 reads YNFKEQ. The CDR3 DNA sequence: TGTGCCAGCAGCCAAGATCAGGGGCAGGACGGGGAGCTGTTTTTT. It translates to CASSQDQGQDGELFF.

The rearrangement joins TRBV27 to TRBJ2-5; D tentatively reads TRBD1 or TRBD2 (5 bases each). Germline V gene sequence: CDR1 MNHEY, CDR2 SMNVEV (reference sequence). Trimming removed 3 bases from V and 5 bases from J, with 16 bases in between. The CDR3 covers 15 residues. This chain's CDR3 is CASSFTGTRKETQYF. In DNA, the CDR3 is TGTGCCAGCAGTTTCACCGGGACCAGGAAGGAGACCCAGTACTTC.

This sequence joins TRBV21-1 and TRBJ2-7; the table's D call TRBD2 went unverified against the DNA. TRBV21-1 is assigned pseudogene status. The CDR3 contains 16 residues. CDR3 in amino acids: CASSPGEAPVSYEQYF. In DNA form, the CDR3 reads TGTGCCAGCAGCCCCGGGGAGGCGCCCGTCTCCTACGAGCAGTACTTC.

The genes are TRBV5-5 and TRBJ2-1; weak D call: TRBD1 (5 bases). The CDR3 spans 15 residues. Germline CDR1 reads SGHKS; CDR2 reads YYEKEE (reference sequence). With 1 base removed from V and 5 bases from J, the gap between germline ends came to 13 bases. The CDR3 region has the DNA TGTGCCAGCAGCTTGTTTGGGGCTTACAACAATGAGCAGTTCTTC. Translating gives CASSLFGAYNNEQFF. Variable domain in full (rest from reference TRBV5-5 and TRBJ2-1): DAGVTQSPTHLIKTRGQQVTLRCSPISGHKSVSWYQQVLGQGPQFIFQYYEKEERGRGNFPDRFSARQFPNYSSELNVNALLLGDSALYLCASSLFGAYNNEQFFGPGTRLTVL.

This clone is a singleton in its sample. The V call is TRBV15, the J call TRBJ1-2; D gene ambiguous. The CDR3 covers 13 residues. The V end lost 0 bases, the J end lost 4 bases, and 6 bases lay between the germline ends. The germline V gene encodes CDR1 LNHNV and CDR2 YYDKDF (reference sequence). The CDR3 nucleotides read TGTGCCACCAGCAGAGAGCTATCCTATGGCTACACCTTC. This codes for CATSRELSYGYTF.

The chain is built from TRBV4-1 and TRBJ2-4, with D perhaps TRBD2 (6 bases). Per germline, CDR1 MGHRA and CDR2 YSYEKL. Deletions cut 1 base from V and 1 base from J, with 17 bases between. The CDR3 length is 18 residues. In DNA form, the CDR3 reads TGCGCCAGCAGCCAAGGCGGTTTCGGGGGAGTGGCCAAAAACATTCAGTACTTC. Residues: CASSQGGFGGVAKNIQYF.

With regard to this clone: At the DNA level, this CDR3 is encoded by other sequences in the same sample as well. The V and J genes are TRBV18 and TRBJ1-5; D is uncertain. Trimming removed 3 bases at V and 4 bases at J, with 7 bases between. This CDR3 contains 13 residues. Germline V gives CDR1 KGHSH, CDR2 LQKENI. The CDR3 is CASSPDGNQPQHF. CDR3 DNA sequence: TGTGCCAGCTCACCGGATGGAAATCAGCCCCAGCATTTT.

The chain joins TRBV5-6 to TRBJ2-3, with a weak D call TRBD1 (5 bases). The CDR3 loop spans 16 amino acids. Germline V gene lookup returns CDR1 SGHDT and CDR2 YYEEEE. Trimming left V 0 bases short and J 2 bases short, with 13 bases between. The CDR3: CASSLATGFFTDTQYF. In DNA form, the CDR3 reads TGTGCCAGCAGCTTGGCCACAGGATTCTTCACAGATACGCAGTATTTT.

The V and J genes are TRBV14 and TRBJ2-4; D is undetermined. The CDR3 is 14 residues long. V shed 5 bases and J shed 0 bases, with 8 bases lying between them. The V gene's germline CDR1 is SGHDN and CDR2 FVKESK. The CDR3 region is CASSAEIAKNIQYF. For the CDR3, the DNA is TGTGCCAGCAGCGCCGAAATAGCCAAAAACATTCAGTACTTC.

The gene calls are TRBV19 and TRBJ1-5; TRBD1 matches 9 bases. CDR3 length: 14 amino acids. Germline-derived CDR1 and CDR2 are LNHDA and SQIVND (reference sequence). Germline trimming cut 5 bases from V and 7 bases from J; bases unmatched to any gene: 6. The CDR3 reads CASSSGQGVQPQHF. CDR3 DNA: TGTGCCAGTAGTTCGGGACAGGGTGTGCAGCCCCAGCATTTT. Variable domain in full (rest from reference TRBV19 and TRBJ1-5): DGGITQSPKYLFRKEGQNVTLSCEQNLNHDAMYWYRQDPGQGLRLIYYSQIVNDFQKGDIAEGYSVSREKKESFPLTVTSAQKNPTAFYLCASSSGQGVQPQHFGDGTRLSIL.